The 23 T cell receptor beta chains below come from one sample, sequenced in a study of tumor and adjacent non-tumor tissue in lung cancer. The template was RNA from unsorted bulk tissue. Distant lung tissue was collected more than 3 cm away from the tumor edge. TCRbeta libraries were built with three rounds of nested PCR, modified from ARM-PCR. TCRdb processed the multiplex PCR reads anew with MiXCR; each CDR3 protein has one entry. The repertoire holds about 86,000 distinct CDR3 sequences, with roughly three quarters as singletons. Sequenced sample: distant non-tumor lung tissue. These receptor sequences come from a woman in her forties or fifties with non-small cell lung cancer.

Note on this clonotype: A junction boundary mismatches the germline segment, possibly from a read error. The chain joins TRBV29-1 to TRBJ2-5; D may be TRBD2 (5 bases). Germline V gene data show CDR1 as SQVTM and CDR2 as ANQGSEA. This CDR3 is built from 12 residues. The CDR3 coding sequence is TGCAGCGTTGGTCGGGAAGAAGAGGCCCAGTGCTTC. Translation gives CSVGREEEAQCF. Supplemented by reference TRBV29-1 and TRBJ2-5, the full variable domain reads SAVISQKPSRDICQRGTSLTIQCQVDSQVTMMFWYRQQPGQSLTLIATANQGSEATYESGFVIDKFPISRPNLTFSTLTVSNMSPEDSSIYLCSVGREEEAQCFGPGTRLLVL.

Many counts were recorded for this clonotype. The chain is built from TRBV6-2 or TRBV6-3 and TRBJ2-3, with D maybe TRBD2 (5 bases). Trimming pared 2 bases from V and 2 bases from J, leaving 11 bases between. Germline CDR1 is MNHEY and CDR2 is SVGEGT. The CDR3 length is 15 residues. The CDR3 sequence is CASSYSPGDTDTQYF. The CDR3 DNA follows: TGTGCCAGCAGTTACAGTCCCGGGGACACAGATACGCAGTATTTT.

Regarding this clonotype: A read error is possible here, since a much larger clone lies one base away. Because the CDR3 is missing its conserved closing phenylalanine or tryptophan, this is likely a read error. The CDR3 here is CSASPSTSGYNNEQFL. CDR3 bases: TGCAGTGCTAGCCCGTCCACTAGCGGTTATAACAATGAGCAGTTCTTA. The rearrangement uses TRBV20-1 and TRBJ2-1; 8 nucleotides agree with TRBD2. Germline CDR1 DFQATT, CDR2 SNEGSKA (reference sequence). The CDR3 is made up of 16 amino acids. V shed 3 bases and J 5 bases; nucleotides not matched to a gene: 12.

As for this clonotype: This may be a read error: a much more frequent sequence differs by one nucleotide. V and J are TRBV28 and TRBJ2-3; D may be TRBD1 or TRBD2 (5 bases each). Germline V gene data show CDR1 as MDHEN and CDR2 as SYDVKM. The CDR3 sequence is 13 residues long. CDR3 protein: CASSREFSDMQYF. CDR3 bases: TGTGCCAGCTCCAGGGAGTTCTCAGATATGCAGTATTTT. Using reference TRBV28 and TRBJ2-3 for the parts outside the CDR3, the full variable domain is DVKVTQSSRYLVKRTGEKVFLECVQDMDHENMFWYRQDPGLGLRLIYFSYDVKMKEKGDIPEGYSVSREKKERFSLILESASTNQTSMYLCASSREFSDMQYFGPGTRLTVL.

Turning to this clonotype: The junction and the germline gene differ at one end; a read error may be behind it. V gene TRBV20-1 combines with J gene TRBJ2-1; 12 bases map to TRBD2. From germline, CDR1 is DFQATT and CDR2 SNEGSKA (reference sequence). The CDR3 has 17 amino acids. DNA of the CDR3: TGCAATGCTAGAGTGTTGTCTAGCGGGAGGGCTTACAATGAGCAGTTCTTC. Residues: CNARVLSSGRAYNEQFF.

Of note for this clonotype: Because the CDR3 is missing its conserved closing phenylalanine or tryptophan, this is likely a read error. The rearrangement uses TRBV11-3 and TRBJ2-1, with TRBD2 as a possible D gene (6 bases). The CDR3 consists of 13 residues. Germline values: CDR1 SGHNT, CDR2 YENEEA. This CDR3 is CPSSLMDGGEQFL. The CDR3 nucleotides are TGTCCCAGCAGCTTAATGGACGGGGGTGAGCAGTTCCTC.

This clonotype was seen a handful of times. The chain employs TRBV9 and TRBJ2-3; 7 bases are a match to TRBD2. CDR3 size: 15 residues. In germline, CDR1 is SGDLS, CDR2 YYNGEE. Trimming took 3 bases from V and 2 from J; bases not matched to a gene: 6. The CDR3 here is CASSAGTILTDTQYF. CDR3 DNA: TGTGCCAGCAGCGCCGGGACTATCCTCACAGATACGCAGTATTTT.

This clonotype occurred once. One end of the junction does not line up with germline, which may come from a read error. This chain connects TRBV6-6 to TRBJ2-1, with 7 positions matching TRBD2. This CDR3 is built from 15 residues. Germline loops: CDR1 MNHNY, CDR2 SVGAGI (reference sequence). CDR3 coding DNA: TGTGCCGGCAGTCTCACTAGCGCCACTTACAATGAACAGTTCTTC. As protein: CAGSLTSATYNEQFF.

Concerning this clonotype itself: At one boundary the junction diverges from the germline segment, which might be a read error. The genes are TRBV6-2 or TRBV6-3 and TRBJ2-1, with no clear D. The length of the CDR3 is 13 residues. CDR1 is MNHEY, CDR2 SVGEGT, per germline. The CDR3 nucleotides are TGTGCCAGCAGCTACTCGATTCGGAATGAGAAGTTCTTC. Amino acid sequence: CASSYSIRNEKFF.

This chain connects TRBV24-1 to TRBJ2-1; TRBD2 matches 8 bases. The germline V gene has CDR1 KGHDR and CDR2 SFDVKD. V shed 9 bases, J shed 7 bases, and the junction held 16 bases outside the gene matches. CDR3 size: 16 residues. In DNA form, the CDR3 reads TGTGCCACCGGTAGGGCCGGGACTAGAGGGACGAATGAGCAGTTCTTC. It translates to CATGRAGTRGTNEQFF.

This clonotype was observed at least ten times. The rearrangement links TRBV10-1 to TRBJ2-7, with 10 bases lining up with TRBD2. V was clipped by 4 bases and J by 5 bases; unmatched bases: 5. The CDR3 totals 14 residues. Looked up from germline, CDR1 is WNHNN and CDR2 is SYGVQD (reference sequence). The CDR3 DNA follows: TGCGCCAGCAGTGCCACTAGCGGGAAGGACGAGCAGTACTTC. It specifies CASSATSGKDEQYF.

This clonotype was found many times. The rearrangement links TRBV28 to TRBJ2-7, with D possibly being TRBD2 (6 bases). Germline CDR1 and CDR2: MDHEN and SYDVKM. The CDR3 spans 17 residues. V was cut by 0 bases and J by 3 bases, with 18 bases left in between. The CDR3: CASSLWKGAPGVYEQYF. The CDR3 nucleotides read TGTGCCAGCAGTTTATGGAAAGGGGCCCCGGGAGTCTACGAGCAGTACTTC.

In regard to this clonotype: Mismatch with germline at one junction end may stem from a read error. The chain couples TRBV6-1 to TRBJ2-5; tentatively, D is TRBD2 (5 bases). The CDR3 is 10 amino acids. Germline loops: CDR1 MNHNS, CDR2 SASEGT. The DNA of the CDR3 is TGTGCCAGCATTGGGGAGACCCACAACTTC. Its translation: CASIGETHNF.

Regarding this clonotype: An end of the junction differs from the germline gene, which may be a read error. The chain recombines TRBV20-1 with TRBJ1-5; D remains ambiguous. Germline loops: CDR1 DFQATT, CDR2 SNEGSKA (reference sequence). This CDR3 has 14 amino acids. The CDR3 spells CSASSDDRNQPHHF. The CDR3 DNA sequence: TGCAGTGCTAGTTCCGATGACCGCAATCAGCCCCATCATTTT.

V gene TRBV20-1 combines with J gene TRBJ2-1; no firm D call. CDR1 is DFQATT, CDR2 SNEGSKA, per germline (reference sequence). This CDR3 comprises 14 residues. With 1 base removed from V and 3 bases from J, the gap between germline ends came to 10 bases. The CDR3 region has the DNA TGCAGTGCTAGAGGTTGGCGGATCTACAATGAGCAGTTCTTC. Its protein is CSARGWRIYNEQFF.

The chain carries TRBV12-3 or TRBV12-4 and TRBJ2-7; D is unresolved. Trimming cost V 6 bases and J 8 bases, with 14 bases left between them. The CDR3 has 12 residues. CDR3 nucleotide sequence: TGTGCCAGCAGCATACCCGGTGACAAGCAGTACTTC. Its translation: CASSIPGDKQYF.

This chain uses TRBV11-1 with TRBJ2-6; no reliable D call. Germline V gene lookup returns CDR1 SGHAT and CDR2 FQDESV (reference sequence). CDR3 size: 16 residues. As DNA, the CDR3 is TGTCCCATCAGCCCACCGGTCCGCTCTGGGGCCAACGTCCTGACTTTC. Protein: CPISPPVRSGANVLTF.

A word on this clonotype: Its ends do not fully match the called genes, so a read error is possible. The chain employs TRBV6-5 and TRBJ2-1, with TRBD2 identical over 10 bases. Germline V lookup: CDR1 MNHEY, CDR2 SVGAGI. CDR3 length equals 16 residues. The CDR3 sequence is CASGFKVLAGANEEFF. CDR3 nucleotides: TGTGCCAGCGGTTTTAAAGTCCTAGCGGGAGCTAATGAGGAGTTCTTC.

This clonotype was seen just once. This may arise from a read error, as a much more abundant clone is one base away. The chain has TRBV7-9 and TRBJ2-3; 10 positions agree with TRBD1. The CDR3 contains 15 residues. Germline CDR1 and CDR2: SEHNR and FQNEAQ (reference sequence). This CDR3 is CGSSPGTGDTDTQYF. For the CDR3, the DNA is TGTGGCAGCAGCCCAGGGACAGGGGACACAGATACGCAGTATTTT.

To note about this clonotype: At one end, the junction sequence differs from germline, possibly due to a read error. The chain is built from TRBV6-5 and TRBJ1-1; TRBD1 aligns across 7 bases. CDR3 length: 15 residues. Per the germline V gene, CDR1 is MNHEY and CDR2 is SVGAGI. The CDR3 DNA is TGTGCCAGCAGTGATCCGGGACAGCAGTGCACTGTAGCTTTCTTT. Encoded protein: CASSDPGQQCTVAFF.

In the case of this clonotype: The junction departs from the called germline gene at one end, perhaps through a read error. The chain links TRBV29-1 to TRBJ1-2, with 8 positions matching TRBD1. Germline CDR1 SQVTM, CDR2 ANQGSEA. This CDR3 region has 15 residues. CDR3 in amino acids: CSVGDLLQGDQGYTF. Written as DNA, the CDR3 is TGCAGCGTTGGGGATCTTTTACAGGGGGATCAAGGCTACACGTTC.

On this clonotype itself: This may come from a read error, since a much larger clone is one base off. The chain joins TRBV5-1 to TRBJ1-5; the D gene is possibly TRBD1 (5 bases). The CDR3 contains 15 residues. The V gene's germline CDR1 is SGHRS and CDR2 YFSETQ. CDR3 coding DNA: TGCGCCGGCAGCTTGGATGGACGGGACGGCCAGCCCCAGCATTTT. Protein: CAGSLDGRDGQPQHF.

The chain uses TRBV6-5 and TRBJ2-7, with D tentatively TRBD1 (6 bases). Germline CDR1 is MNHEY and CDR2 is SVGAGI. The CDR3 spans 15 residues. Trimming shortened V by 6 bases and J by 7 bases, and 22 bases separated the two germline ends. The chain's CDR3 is CASRRRTEGESEQYF. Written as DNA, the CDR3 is TGTGCCAGCAGACGTAGGACAGAGGGGGAAAGTGAGCAGTACTTC.